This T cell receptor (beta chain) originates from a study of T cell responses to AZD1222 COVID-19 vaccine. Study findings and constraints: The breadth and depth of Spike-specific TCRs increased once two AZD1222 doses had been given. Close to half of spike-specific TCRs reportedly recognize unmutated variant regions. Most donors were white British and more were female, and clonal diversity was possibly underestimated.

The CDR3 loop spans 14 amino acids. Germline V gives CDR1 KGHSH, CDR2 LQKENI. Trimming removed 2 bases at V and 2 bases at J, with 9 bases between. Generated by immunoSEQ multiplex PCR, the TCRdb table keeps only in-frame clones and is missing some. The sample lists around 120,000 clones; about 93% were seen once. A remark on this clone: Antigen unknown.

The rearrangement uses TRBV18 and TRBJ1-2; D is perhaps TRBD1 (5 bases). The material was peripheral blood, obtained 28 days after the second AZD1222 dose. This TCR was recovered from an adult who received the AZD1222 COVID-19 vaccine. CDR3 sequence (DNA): TGTGCCAGCTCACCAACTGGGGCCAACTATGGCTACACCTTC. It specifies CASSPTGANYGYTF.